This T cell receptor beta chain was recovered during a study of T cell responses to AZD1222 COVID-19 vaccine. A remark on this clone: Its antigen is as yet unknown.

CDR1 and CDR2 (germline): SGHTA, FQGNSA. CDR3 size: 15 residues. V lost 1 base and J lost 0, with 8 bases in between. Study-wide results and caveats: Unmutated variant regions reportedly attract nearly half of all spike-specific TCRs.

The method was immunoSEQ multiplex PCR; TCRdb's version includes in-frame clones alone and lacks a portion of them. The table records around 60,000 clones, 70% to 90% of them present only once. The clonotype was recovered from an adult in good health. Specimen: peripheral blood, collected on day 0 of AZD1222 vaccination. V usage is TRBV7-2 and J usage is TRBJ2-3, with no clear D. CDR3 nucleotide sequence: TGTGCCAGCAGCTTAGAACCAGCTAGCACAGATACGCAGTATTTT. Its translation is CASSLEPASTDTQYF. The complete variable domain, with remaining parts taken from reference TRBV7-2 and TRBJ2-3, reads GAGVSQSPSNKVTEKGKDVELRCDPISGHTALYWYRQSLGQGLEFLIYFQGNSAPDKSGLPSDRFSAERTGGSVSTLTIQRTQQEDSAVYLCASSLEPASTDTQYFGPGTRLTVL.